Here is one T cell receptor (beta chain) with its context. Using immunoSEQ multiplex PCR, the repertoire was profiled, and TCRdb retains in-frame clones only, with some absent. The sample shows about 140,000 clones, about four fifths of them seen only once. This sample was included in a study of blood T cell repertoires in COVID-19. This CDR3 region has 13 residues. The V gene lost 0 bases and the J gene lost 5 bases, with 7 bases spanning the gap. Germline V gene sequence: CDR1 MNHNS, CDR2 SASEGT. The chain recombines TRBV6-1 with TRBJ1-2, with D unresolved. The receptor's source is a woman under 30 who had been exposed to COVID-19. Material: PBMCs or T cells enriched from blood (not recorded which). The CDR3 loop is CASSEARPYGYTF. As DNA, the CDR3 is TGTGCCAGCAGTGAAGCGCGGCCTTATGGCTACACCTTC.